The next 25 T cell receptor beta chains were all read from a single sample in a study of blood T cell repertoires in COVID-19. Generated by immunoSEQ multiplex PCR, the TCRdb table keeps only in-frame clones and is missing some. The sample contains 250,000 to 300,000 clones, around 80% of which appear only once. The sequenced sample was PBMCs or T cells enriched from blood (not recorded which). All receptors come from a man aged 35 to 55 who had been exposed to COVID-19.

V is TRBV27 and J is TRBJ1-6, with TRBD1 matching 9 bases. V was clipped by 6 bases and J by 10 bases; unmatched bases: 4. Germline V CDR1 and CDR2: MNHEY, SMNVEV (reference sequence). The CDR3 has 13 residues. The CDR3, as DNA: TGTGCCAGCAGAGGGGACAGGGTCTCACCCCTCCACTTT. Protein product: CASRGDRVSPLHF.

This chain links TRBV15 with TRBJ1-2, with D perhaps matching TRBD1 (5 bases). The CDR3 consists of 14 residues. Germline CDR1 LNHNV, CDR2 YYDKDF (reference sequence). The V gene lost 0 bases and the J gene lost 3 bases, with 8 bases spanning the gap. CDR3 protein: CATSRDLGDYGYTF. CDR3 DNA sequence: TGTGCCACCAGCAGAGATTTAGGGGACTATGGCTACACCTTC. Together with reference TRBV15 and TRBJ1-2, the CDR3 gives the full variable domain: DAMVIQNPRYQVTQFGKPVTLSCSQTLNHNVMYWYQQKSSQAPKLLFHYYDKDFNNEADTPDNFQSRRPNTSFCFLDIRSPGLGDTAMYLCATSRDLGDYGYTFGSGTRLTVV.

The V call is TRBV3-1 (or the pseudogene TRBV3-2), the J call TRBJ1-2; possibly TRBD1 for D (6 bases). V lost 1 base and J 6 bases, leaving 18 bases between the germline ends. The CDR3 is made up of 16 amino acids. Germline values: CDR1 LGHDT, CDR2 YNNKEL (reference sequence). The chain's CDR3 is CASSQGGLQGANGYTF. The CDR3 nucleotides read TGTGCCAGCAGCCAAGGCGGATTACAGGGTGCTAATGGCTACACCTTC.

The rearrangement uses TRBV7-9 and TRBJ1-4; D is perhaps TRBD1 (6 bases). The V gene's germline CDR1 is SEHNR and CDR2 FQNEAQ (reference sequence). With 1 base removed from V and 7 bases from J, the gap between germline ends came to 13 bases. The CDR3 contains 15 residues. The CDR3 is CASSLEGVRGEKLFF. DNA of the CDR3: TGTGCCAGCAGCTTAGAGGGGGTTCGCGGTGAAAAACTGTTTTTT.

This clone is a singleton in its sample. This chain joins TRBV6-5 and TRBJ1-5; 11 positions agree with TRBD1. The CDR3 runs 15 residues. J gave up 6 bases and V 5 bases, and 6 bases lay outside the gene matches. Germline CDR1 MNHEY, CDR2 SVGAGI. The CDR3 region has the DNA TGTGCCAGCAGTCAGGGACAGGGGGTAAGTCAGCCCCAGCATTTT. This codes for CASSQGQGVSQPQHF.

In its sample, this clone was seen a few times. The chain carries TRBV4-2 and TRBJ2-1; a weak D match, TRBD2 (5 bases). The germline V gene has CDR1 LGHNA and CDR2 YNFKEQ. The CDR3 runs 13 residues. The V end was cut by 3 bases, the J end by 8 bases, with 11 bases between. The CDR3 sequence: CASSQELGYEQFF. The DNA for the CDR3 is TGTGCCAGCAGCCAGGAACTAGGTTATGAGCAGTTCTTC.

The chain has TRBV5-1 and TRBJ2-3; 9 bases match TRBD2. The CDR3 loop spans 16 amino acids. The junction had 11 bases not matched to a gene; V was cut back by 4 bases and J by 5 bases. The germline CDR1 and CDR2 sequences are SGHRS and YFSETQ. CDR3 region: CASSPAIAGVRDTQYF. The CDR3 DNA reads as TGCGCCAGCAGCCCCGCCATAGCGGGAGTCCGAGATACGCAGTATTTT.

CDR3 region: CASSLKKDSFTGYEQYF. The CDR3 DNA follows: TGCGCCAGCAGCCTTAAGAAGGACAGTTTTACGGGTTACGAGCAGTACTTC. The V gene is TRBV4-1, the J gene TRBJ2-7; tentative D call: TRBD1 (6 bases). Per germline, CDR1 MGHRA and CDR2 YSYEKL. The V end was cut by 4 bases, the J end by 4 bases, with 23 bases between. This CDR3 is built from 17 residues.

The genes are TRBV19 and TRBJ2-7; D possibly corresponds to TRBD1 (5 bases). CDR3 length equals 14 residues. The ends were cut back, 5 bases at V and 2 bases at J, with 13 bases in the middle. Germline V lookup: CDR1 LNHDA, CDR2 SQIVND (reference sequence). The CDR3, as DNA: TGTGCCAGTAGTGTGGCAGGGTGGACCTACGAGCAGTACTTC. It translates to CASSVAGWTYEQYF.

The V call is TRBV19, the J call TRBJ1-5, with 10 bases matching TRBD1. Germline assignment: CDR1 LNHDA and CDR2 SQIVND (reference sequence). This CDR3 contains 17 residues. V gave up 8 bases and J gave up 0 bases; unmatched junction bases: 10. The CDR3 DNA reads TGTGCCAGTCACCCGGGACAGGGGAGTTATAGCAATCAGCCCCAGCATTTT. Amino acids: CASHPGQGSYSNQPQHF.

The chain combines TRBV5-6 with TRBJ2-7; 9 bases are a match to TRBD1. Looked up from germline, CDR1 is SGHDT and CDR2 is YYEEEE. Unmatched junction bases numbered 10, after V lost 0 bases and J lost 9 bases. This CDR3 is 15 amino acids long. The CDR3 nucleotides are TGTGCCAGCAGCTTGGCCGGGACAGGGTGGTATGGGCAGTACTTC. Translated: CASSLAGTGWYGQYF.

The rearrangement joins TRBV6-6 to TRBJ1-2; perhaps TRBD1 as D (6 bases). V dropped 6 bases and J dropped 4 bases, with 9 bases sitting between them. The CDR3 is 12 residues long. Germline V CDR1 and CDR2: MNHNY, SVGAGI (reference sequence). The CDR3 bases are TGTGCCAGCAGCCCGGACAGCTATGGCTACACCTTC. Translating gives CASSPDSYGYTF.

The CDR3: CASSVAWTSGSFNEQFF. CDR3 nucleotide sequence: TGTGCCAGCAGCGTAGCTTGGACTAGCGGGAGTTTCAATGAGCAGTTCTTC. The chain recombines TRBV9 with TRBJ2-1; 13 nucleotides match TRBD2. Unmatched junction bases numbered 6, after V lost 0 bases and J lost 6 bases. The CDR3 sequence is 17 residues long. In germline, CDR1 is SGDLS, CDR2 YYNGEE. Drawing the rest from reference TRBV9 and TRBJ2-1, the complete variable domain is DSGVTQTPKHLITATGQRVTLRCSPRSGDLSVYWYQQSLDQGLQFLIQYYNGEERAKGNILERFSAQQFPDLHSELNLSSLELGDSALYFCASSVAWTSGSFNEQFFGPGTRLTVL.

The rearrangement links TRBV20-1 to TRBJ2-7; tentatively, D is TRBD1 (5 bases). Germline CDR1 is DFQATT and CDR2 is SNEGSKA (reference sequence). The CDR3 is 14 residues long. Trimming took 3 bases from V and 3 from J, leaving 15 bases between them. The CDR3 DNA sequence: TGCAGTGCTAGTAATGACAGAGTCTTCTACGAGCAGTACTTC. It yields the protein CSASNDRVFYEQYF.

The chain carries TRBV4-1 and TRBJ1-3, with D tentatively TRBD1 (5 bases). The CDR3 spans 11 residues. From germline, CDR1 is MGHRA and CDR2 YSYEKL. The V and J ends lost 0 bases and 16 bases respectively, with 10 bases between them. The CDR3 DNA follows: TGCGCCAGCAGCCAAGAGGCGGGACTCTATTTT. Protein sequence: CASSQEAGLYF.

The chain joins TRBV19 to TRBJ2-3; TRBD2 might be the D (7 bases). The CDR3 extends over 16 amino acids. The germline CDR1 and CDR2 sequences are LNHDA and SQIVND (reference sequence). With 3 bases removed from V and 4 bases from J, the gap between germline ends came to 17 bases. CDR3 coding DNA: TGTGCCAGTAGTATTGGGGGCGGGAGTTTGGCAGATACGCAGTATTTT. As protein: CASSIGGGSLADTQYF.

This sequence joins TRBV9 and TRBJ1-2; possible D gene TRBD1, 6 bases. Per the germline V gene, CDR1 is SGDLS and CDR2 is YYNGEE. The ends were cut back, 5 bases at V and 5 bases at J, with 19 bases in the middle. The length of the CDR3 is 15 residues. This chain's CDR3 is CASRLQGYGDYGYTF. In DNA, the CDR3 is TGTGCCAGCAGATTACAGGGTTATGGGGATTATGGCTACACCTTC.

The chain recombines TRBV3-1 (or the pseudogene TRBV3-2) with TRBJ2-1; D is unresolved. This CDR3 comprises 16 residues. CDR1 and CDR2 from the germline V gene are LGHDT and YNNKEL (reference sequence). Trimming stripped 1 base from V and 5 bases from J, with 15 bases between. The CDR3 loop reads CASSQVRLTNDNEQFF. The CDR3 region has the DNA TGTGCCAGCAGCCAAGTGAGGCTCACAAACGACAATGAGCAGTTCTTC.

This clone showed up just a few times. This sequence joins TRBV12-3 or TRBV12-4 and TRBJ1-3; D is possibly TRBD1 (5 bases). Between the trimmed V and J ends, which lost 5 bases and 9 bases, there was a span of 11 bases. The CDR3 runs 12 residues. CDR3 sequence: CASSQRGGTIYF. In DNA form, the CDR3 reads TGTGCCAGCAGTCAAAGGGGCGGCACCATATATTTT.

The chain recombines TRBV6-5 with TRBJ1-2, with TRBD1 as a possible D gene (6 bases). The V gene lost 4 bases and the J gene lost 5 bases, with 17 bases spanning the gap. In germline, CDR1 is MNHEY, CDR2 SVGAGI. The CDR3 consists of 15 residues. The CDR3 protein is CASSFDPGHRYGYTF. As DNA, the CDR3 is TGTGCCAGCAGTTTCGACCCGGGACATCGTTATGGCTACACCTTC.

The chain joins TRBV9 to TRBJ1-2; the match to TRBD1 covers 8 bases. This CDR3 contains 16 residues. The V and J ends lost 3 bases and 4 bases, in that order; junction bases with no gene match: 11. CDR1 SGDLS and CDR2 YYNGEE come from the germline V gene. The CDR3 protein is CASSGAPDRVVYGYTF. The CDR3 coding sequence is TGTGCCAGCAGCGGGGCCCCGGACAGGGTAGTCTATGGCTACACCTTC.

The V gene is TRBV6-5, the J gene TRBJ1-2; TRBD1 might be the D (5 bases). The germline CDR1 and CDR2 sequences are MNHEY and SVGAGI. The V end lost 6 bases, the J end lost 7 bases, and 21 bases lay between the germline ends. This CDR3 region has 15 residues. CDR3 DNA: TGTGCCAGCAGCACCTTACTCAGCGGGGGGGTTGGCTACACCTTC. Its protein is CASSTLLSGGVGYTF.

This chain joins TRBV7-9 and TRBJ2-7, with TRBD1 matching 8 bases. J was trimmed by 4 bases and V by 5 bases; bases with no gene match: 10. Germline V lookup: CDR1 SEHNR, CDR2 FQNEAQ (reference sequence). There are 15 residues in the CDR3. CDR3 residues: CASSPGQGTRYEQYF. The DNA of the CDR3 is TGTGCCAGCAGCCCCGGACAGGGCACGAGGTACGAGCAGTACTTC.

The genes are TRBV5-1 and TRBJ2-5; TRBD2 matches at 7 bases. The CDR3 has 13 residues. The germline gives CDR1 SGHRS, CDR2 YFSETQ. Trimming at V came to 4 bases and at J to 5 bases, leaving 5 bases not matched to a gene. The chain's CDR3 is CASSLRGEETQYF. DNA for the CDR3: TGCGCCAGCAGCCTTCGGGGGGAGGAGACCCAGTACTTC.

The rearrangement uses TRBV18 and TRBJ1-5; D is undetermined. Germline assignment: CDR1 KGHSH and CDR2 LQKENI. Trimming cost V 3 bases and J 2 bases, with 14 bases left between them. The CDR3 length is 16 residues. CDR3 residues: CASSPQLLGGNQPQHF. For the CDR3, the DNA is TGTGCCAGCTCACCTCAGCTCCTCGGGGGCAATCAGCCCCAGCATTTT. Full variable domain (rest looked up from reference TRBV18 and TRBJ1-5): NAGVMQNPRHLVRRRGQEARLRCSPMKGHSHVYWYRQLPEEGLKFMVYLQKENIIDESGMPKERFSAEFPKEGPSILRIQQVVRGDSAAYFCASSPQLLGGNQPQHFGDGTRLSIL.